What follows are 7 T cell receptor beta chains derived from one specimen sequenced in a study of blood T cell repertoires in COVID-19. Clones were read by immunoSEQ multiplex PCR, and TCRdb kept only the in-frame ones, dropping some. The sample contains tens of thousands of clones, approximately 88% of which appear only once. Sequenced sample: peripheral blood. These TCRs come from a human donor in a cohort sampled during active COVID-19.

Remarks on this clone: The junction differs from germline at one of its ends, possibly a read error. The chain has TRBV6-5 and TRBJ1-1; no clear D. The CDR3 is made up of 15 amino acids. Germline V gene data show CDR1 as MNHEY and CDR2 as SVGAGI. DNA of the CDR3: TGTGCCAGCAGTGACTCACAGCAATATAACACTGAAGCTTTCTTT. Encoded protein: CASSDSQQYNTEAFF.

A single count supports this clone. The chain is built from TRBV9 and TRBJ2-1; TRBD2 is a possible D gene (6 bases). CDR1 is SGDLS, CDR2 YYNGEE, per germline. CDR3 length: 15 amino acids. V lost 2 bases and J lost 2, with 11 bases in between. The CDR3 nucleotides are TGTGCCAGCAGCGTGGGCGGGGAGGCCTACAATGAGCAGTTCTTC. This encodes CASSVGGEAYNEQFF.

This rearrangement joins TRBV14 to TRBJ2-7; 14 nucleotides agree with TRBD2. With V trimmed by 4 bases and J by 7 bases, 12 bases remained unmatched. CDR1 is SGHDN, CDR2 FVKESK, per germline. This CDR3 region has 17 residues. In nucleotides, the CDR3 is TGTGCCAGCAGCCTTGTTGGGGGACTAGCGGGAGTGGAAGAGCAGTACTTC. Amino acids: CASSLVGGLAGVEEQYF.

Worth noting for this clone: The same CDR3 can be traced to other DNA sequences in this sample. The gene calls are TRBV11-3 and TRBJ2-3, with 7 positions matching TRBD2. Trimming cost V 3 bases and J 0 bases; bases outside gene matches: 0. Germline V gene lookup returns CDR1 SGHNT and CDR2 YENEEA. This CDR3 is 14 amino acids long. The CDR3 bases are TGTGCCAGCAGCTTGACTAGCAGCACAGATACGCAGTATTTT. It specifies CASSLTSSTDTQYF.

The chain is built from TRBV11-2 and TRBJ1-4, with 8 bases fitting TRBD1. The CDR3 is made up of 16 amino acids. CDR1 SGHAT and CDR2 FQNNGV come from the germline V gene. V was pared by 5 bases and J by 5 bases, with 10 bases of the junction left unmatched. CDR3 bases: TGTGCCAGCAGCCCGCGGACAGGGTCGGGGAATGAAAAACTGTTTTTT. Amino acid sequence: CASSPRTGSGNEKLFF.

The chain recombines TRBV27 with TRBJ1-5; TRBD1 aligns across 10 bases. The CDR3 runs to 14 residues. Germline lookup yields CDR1 MNHEY and CDR2 SMNVEV (reference sequence). V lost 3 bases, J lost 7 bases, and 3 bases stayed unmatched. The CDR3 sequence is CASSLGQGYQPQHF. CDR3 DNA sequence: TGTGCCAGCAGTTTGGGACAGGGGTACCAGCCCCAGCATTTT.

J is TRBJ2-3 and V is TRBV30; 7 positions match TRBD1. The germline CDR1 and CDR2 sequences are GTSNPN and SVGIG (reference sequence). CDR3 length equals 13 residues. The CDR3 DNA sequence: TGTGCATCCGACAGGGTGTGGACAGATACGCAGTATTTT. Residues: CASDRVWTDTQYF.